This TCR beta chain was profiled in a study of T cell repertoires in cytomegalovirus infection. Study observations and caveats: Carriers of CMV plus the relevant HLA were identified by cumulative public TCR beta family frequency. Clonotype analysis showed dominance of the ex vivo response by HLA-C-restricted CMV-specific TCR beta clonotypes.

TCRdb fed the reads into MiXCR, producing one record per CDR3 protein. This table holds roughly 200,000 distinct CDR3 sequences, 35% to 40% found once. Turning to this clonotype: What it binds is not known.

Deletions cut 6 bases from V and 3 bases from J, with 17 bases between. The CDR3 contains 16 residues. Germline V gives CDR1 MNHEY, CDR2 SMNVEV (reference sequence). The receptor's source is a human donor in good health (CMV status not recorded). Some clones in this sample may be carry-over from other donors' samples. The material sequenced was CD8+ T cells from cultured PBMCs, taken from culture after CMV antigen stimulation. The gene calls are TRBV27 and TRBJ2-2, with D perhaps TRBD1 (6 bases). CDR3 bases: TGTGCCAGCAGAACCGACCGGACAGAGTACACCGGGGAGCTGTTTTTT. It encodes CASRTDRTEYTGELFF.